These 8 T cell receptor beta chains came from one sample sequenced in a study of neurological immune-mediated disorders. TCRdb independently ran MiXCR on the 5' RACE reads; one entry per CDR3 protein. The sample carries roughly 67,000 distinct CDR3 sequences, approximately 3.7% recorded once. What was sequenced was PBMCs. These receptors all stem from a man between 50 and 59 years old with multiple sclerosis.

This clonotype came up many times. CDR3 protein: CASRGQERTEAFF. The CDR3 bases are TGCGCCAGCCGGGGACAGGAGCGGACTGAAGCTTTCTTT. The chain links TRBV5-1 to TRBJ1-1, with TRBD1 matching 8 bases. Unmatched junction bases numbered 7, after V lost 7 bases and J lost 5 bases. CDR1 and CDR2 (germline): SGHRS, YFSETQ. This CDR3 comprises 13 residues.

This clonotype was detected ten times or more. The CDR3 is CSARSQLNQPQHF. CDR3 DNA sequence: TGCAGTGCTAGAAGTCAGCTAAATCAGCCCCAGCATTTT. This chain connects TRBV20-1 to TRBJ1-5; D gene uncertain. CDR1 DFQATT and CDR2 SNEGSKA come from the germline V gene (reference sequence). The CDR3 sequence is 13 residues long. The V end was cut by 2 bases, the J end by 4 bases, with 9 bases between.

Ten or more counts support this clonotype. CDR3 nucleotides: TGTGCCAGCAGTCGCGGGACAGGGAGTTATCAGCCCCAGCATTTT. Its translation is CASSRGTGSYQPQHF. The rearrangement links TRBV7-8 to TRBJ1-5; 9 bases agree with TRBD1. J lost 5 bases, V lost 6 bases, and 8 bases had no gene match. Germline V CDR1 and CDR2: SGHVS, FQNEAQ. The CDR3 extends over 15 amino acids.

This clonotype has at least ten counts. The rearrangement joins TRBV4-1 to TRBJ1-5; tentative D call: TRBD1 (5 bases). Germline V CDR1 and CDR2: MGHRA, YSYEKL. The CDR3 loop spans 16 amino acids. The V gene lost 2 bases and the J gene lost 2 bases, with 13 bases spanning the gap. In DNA form, the CDR3 reads TGCGCCAGCAGCCAACCTAAGGACACCCGCAATCAGCCCCAGCATTTT. Translating gives CASSQPKDTRNQPQHF.

Many counts were recorded for this clonotype. The chain combines TRBV7-2 with TRBJ2-5; 7 nucleotides align to TRBD1. J lost 5 bases, V lost 2 bases, and 2 bases had no gene match. Germline CDR1 reads SGHTA; CDR2 reads FQGNSA. The CDR3 covers 13 residues. CDR3 sequence reads: CASSLRGRETQYF. The CDR3 nucleotides read TGTGCCAGCAGCTTAAGGGGGCGGGAGACCCAGTACTTC.

The sample holds many counts of this clonotype. The genes are TRBV20-1 and TRBJ2-3; D unresolved. The CDR3 has 13 residues. Germline V CDR1 and CDR2: DFQATT, SNEGSKA (reference sequence). The V end was cut by 1 base, the J end by 0 bases, with 5 bases between. The chain's CDR3 is CSARALSTDTQYF. CDR3 sequence (DNA): TGCAGTGCTAGAGCGTTGAGCACAGATACGCAGTATTTT.

This clonotype was seen more than once but under ten times. The chain has TRBV20-1 and TRBJ2-5; no reliable D call. V dropped 3 bases and J dropped 1 base, with 3 bases sitting between them. The CDR3 sequence is 11 residues long. The germline CDR1 and CDR2 sequences are DFQATT and SNEGSKA (reference sequence). The chain's CDR3 is CSARIQETQYF. CDR3 nucleotides: TGCAGTGCTAGGATCCAAGAGACCCAGTACTTC.

This clonotype was found many times. The genes are TRBV7-9 and TRBJ2-1, with D uncertain. Germline loops: CDR1 SEHNR, CDR2 FQNEAQ (reference sequence). Trimming took 8 bases from V and 0 from J, leaving 14 bases between them. This CDR3 region has 15 residues. The CDR3 DNA is TGTGCCAGCGACCGCGGCAGGAGCTCCTACAATGAGCAGTTCTTC. Protein product: CASDRGRSSYNEQFF. The complete variable domain, with remaining parts taken from reference TRBV7-9 and TRBJ2-1, reads DTGVSQNPRHKITKRGQNVTFRCDPISEHNRLYWYRQTLGQGPEFLTYFQNEAQLEKSRLLSDRFSAERPKGSFSTLEIQRTEQGDSAMYLCASDRGRSSYNEQFFGPGTRLTVL.